This T cell receptor (beta chain) was retrieved from a study of OX40 agonist ivuxolimab in advanced cancers. Study-wide results and caveats: Low normalized T-cell clonal expansion also characterized some of the nonresponders.

CDR1 SEHNR and CDR2 FQNEAQ come from the germline V gene (reference sequence). The CDR3 runs 15 residues. The ends lost 6 bases at V and 4 bases at J; junction bases unmatched: 5. Of note for this clone: Its specificity is not known.

Autoimmune disease history or systemic immunosuppression led to patient exclusion. Only in-frame clones appear in the TCRdb table, and some are missing; sequencing was by immunoSEQ multiplex PCR. Among more than 10,000 clones, 75% to 90% were seen once, and the ten largest hold approximately 25%. This receptor was identified in an adult with an advanced solid tumor such as melanoma, head and neck, liver or kidney cancer. The chain is built from TRBV7-9 and TRBJ2-3; 12 bases map to TRBD2. The sample here was CD4+ or CD8+ T cells sorted from blood, taken in a trial of the OX40 agonist ivuxolimab. In nucleotides, the CDR3 is TGTGCCAGCAGACCACTAGCGGGAGGAGCAGATACGCAGTATTTT. Translated: CASRPLAGGADTQYF.